The 3 T cell receptor beta chains given below trace back to one sample, sequenced in a study of blood T cell repertoires in COVID-19. The table came from immunoSEQ multiplex PCR; TCRdb's copy has only in-frame clones and leaves some out. The table lists 150,000 to 200,000 clones, 84% of them singletons. Input material: PBMCs or T cells enriched from blood (not recorded which). All receptors derive from a woman younger than 45 who had been exposed to COVID-19.

The rearrangement joins TRBV27 to TRBJ2-3, with 7 bases matching TRBD2. The V segment lost 8 bases and the J segment 8 bases; nucleotides outside the gene matches: 10. This CDR3 is built from 13 residues. CDR1 and CDR2 (germline): MNHEY, SMNVEV (reference sequence). CDR3 region: CASAPGGLVTQYF. The CDR3 coding sequence is TGTGCCAGCGCTCCGGGGGGACTTGTTACGCAGTATTTT.

The rearrangement uses TRBV4-3 and TRBJ1-2; 7 bases align to TRBD1. This CDR3 spans 14 amino acids. Per germline, CDR1 LGHNA and CDR2 YSLEER. Germline trimming cut 1 base from V and 8 bases from J; bases unmatched to any gene: 7. CDR3 loop: CASSQVRGGQGYTF. For the CDR3, the DNA is TGCGCCAGCAGCCAAGTTCGAGGGGGACAGGGCTACACCTTC.

This clone was seen just once. The chain combines TRBV19 with TRBJ2-2; 12 bases agree with TRBD2. After removal of 7 bases from V and 6 bases from J, the junction contained 9 bases not matched to a gene. The germline V gene encodes CDR1 LNHDA and CDR2 SQIVND (reference sequence). The CDR3 loop spans 16 amino acids. Here the CDR3 reads CASTKRLAGDPGELFF. Written as DNA, the CDR3 is TGTGCCAGTACGAAGAGACTAGCGGGGGATCCCGGGGAGCTGTTTTTT.